This note documents a single T cell receptor (beta chain) sequence. Under the authors' procedure: The authors estimated nucleated cell counts from reference gene primer amplification. Repertoires were generated with immunoSEQ multiplex PCR, while TCRdb's copy carries only in-frame clones and drops some. That table supplies the V and J calls and clone size; D and trimming were determined from the DNA. The table shows around 100,000 clones, with about 88% occurring only once. These data originate in a study of blood T cell repertoires in COVID-19. Study as a whole: Samples came from the United States, Italy and Spain, spanning acute and convalescent COVID-19. PBMCs, B-cell-depleted T cells, or T cells provided the cDNA or gDNA that made up the material.

The sample was peripheral blood. This sequence was found in a man aged 25-40 years in a cohort sampled during active COVID-19.

The CDR3 spells CASSAGTGISSYNSPLHF. The CDR3 nucleotides are TGTGCCAGCAGCGCAGGGACAGGAATAAGCTCCTATAATTCACCCCTCCACTTT. V and J are TRBV5-4 and TRBJ1-6; 8 nucleotides agree with TRBD1. CDR3 size: 18 residues. V was clipped by 4 bases and J by 0 bases; unmatched bases: 9. Germline CDR1 SGHNT, CDR2 YYREEE (reference sequence).